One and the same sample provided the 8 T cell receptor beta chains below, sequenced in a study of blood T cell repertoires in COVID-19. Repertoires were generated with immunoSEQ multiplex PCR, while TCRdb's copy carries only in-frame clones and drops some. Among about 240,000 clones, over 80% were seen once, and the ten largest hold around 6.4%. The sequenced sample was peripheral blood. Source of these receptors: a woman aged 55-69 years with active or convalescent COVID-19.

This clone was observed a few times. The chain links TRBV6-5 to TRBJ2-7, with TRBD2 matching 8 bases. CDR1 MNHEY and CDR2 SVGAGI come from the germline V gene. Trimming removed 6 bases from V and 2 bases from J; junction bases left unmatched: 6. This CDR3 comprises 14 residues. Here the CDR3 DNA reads TGTGCCAGCAGATTGGCGGGGGGAACCTACGAGCAGTACGTC. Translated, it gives CASRLAGGTYEQYV.

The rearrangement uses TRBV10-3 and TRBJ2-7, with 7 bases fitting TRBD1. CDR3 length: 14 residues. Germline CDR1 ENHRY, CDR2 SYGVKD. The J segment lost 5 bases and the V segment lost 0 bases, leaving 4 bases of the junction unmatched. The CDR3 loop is CAISESTGAHEQYF. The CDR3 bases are TGTGCCATCAGTGAGTCTACAGGGGCCCACGAGCAGTACTTC.

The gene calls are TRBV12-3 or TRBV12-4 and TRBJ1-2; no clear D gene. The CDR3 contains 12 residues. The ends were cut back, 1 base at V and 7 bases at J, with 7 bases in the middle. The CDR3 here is CASSLVSRGYTF. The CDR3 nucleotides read TGTGCCAGCAGTTTAGTGTCGCGTGGCTACACCTTC.

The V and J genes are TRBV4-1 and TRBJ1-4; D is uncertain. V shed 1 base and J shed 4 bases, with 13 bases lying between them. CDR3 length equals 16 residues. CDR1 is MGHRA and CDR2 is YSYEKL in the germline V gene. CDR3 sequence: CASSQAARLSNEKLFF. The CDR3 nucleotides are TGCGCCAGCAGCCAAGCAGCAAGACTGAGTAATGAAAAACTGTTTTTT.

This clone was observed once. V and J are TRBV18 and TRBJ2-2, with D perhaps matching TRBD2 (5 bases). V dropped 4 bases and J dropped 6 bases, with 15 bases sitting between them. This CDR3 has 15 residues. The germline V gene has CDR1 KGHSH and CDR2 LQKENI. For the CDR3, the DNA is TGTGCCAGCTCACTCTCGAGGGAAGCCCCCGGGGAGCTGTTTTTT. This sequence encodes CASSLSREAPGELFF.

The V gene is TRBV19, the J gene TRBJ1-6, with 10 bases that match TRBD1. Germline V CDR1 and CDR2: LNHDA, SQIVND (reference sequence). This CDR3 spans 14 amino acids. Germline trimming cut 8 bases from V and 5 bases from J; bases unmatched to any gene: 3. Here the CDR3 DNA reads TGTGCCAGTTCCGGGACAGGGGATAATTCACCCCTCCACTTT. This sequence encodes CASSGTGDNSPLHF.

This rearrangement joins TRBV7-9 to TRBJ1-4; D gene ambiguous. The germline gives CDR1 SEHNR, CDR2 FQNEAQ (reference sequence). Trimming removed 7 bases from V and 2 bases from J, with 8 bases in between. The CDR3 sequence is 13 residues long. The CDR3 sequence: CASTGQTNEKLFF. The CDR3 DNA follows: TGTGCCAGCACCGGGCAGACTAATGAAAAACTGTTTTTT.

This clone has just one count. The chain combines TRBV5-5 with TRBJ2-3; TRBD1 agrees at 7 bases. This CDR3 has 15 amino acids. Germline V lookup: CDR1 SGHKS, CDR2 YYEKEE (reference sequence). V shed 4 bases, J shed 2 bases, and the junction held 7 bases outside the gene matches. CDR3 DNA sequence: TGTGCCAGCAGCCCTTCGACAGGGAACACAGATACGCAGTATTTT. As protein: CASSPSTGNTDTQYF.